This T cell receptor (beta chain) was identified in a study of control samples from healthy donors and cancer patients. Germline V gives CDR1 SGHKS, CDR2 YYEKEE (reference sequence). V was pared by 3 bases and J by 7 bases, with 14 bases between. This CDR3 is built from 15 residues. Sequencing was performed with immunoSEQ multiplex PCR; in TCRdb, only in-frame clones are kept and a portion is missing. The sample records tens of thousands of clones, about 88% being singletons. V usage is TRBV5-5 and J usage is TRBJ1-6, with a possible D match to TRBD1 (6 bases). The receptor comes from a woman aged 70-85 years in good health. What was sequenced was blood. CDR3 coding DNA: TGTGCCAGCAGCTCAGGGGCGTCAAGGAATTCACCCCTCCACTTT. This translates into CASSSGASRNSPLHF.